This T cell receptor (beta chain) is drawn from a study of beta chain features in type 1 diabetes. Across the study: Over all samples combined, more than 90,000,000 sorted cells were examined. Study-level points and caveats: A moderate, significant TCRB CDR3 shortening appeared in type 1 diabetes across four CD4+ subsets. HLA effects on TCRB rearrangement stayed unresolved here. Individuals with type 1 diabetes displayed fewer insertions and more deletions at VDJ junctions.

All of the isolated RNA was reverse transcribed, so expressed TCRB transcripts were sequenced. The data were produced by immunoSEQ multiplex PCR, yet TCRdb's version contains in-frame clones alone and is incomplete. The table has some 290,000 clones, around 24% seen once. The CDR3 consists of 11 residues. Trimming shortened V by 5 bases and J by 10 bases, and 9 bases separated the two germline ends. CDR1 and CDR2 (germline): SEHNR, FQNEAQ (reference sequence). This clone was observed a handful of times. What it binds is not known. Donors contributed one heparinised blood draw apiece, averaging roughly 0.12 L.

This chain uses TRBV7-9 with TRBJ2-1, with D possibly TRBD2 on 6 matching bases. The sequenced sample was naive CD4+ T cells from blood. The origin of this receptor is a young woman with type 1 diabetes. The CDR3 DNA is TGTGCCAGCAGCGACCGGGAGGAGCAGTTCTTC. Its translation: CASSDREEQFF.